These 24 T cell receptor beta chains share one sample of origin, sequenced in a study of cytomegalovirus exposure and HLA in healthy donors. Data came from immunoSEQ multiplex PCR; TCRdb stores just in-frame clones and leaves some out. This sample has about 88,000 clones, with 96% found just once. What was sequenced was PBMCs. The receptors were sampled from a man aged 18-30 years in good health and CMV-seronegative.

This clone was seen a single time. V and J are TRBV19 and TRBJ2-3, with 8 positions matching TRBD1. Germline lookup yields CDR1 LNHDA and CDR2 SQIVND (reference sequence). J gave up 2 bases and V 7 bases, and 8 bases lay outside the gene matches. The CDR3 consists of 15 residues. The CDR3 nucleotides read TGTGCCAGTAAAGGAACAGGGGGGTACACAGATACGCAGTATTTT. Amino acids: CASKGTGGYTDTQYF.

This sequence joins TRBV27 and TRBJ1-5, with D perhaps TRBD1 (6 bases). V lost 3 bases and J lost 1, with 7 bases in between. Germline lookup yields CDR1 MNHEY and CDR2 SMNVEV (reference sequence). This CDR3 is built from 14 residues. The CDR3 loop reads CASSFQGSNQPQHF. CDR3 coding DNA: TGTGCCAGCAGTTTCCAGGGGAGCAATCAGCCCCAGCATTTT.

This rearrangement joins TRBV5-1 to TRBJ2-7; 8 bases agree with TRBD2. Germline assignment: CDR1 SGHRS and CDR2 YFSETQ. Losses at the gene ends were 4 bases for V and 1 base for J; bases not matched to a gene: 7. This CDR3 contains 15 residues. The CDR3 loop reads CASSPLAGGSYEQYF. For the CDR3, the DNA is TGCGCCAGCAGCCCGCTAGCGGGTGGTTCCTACGAGCAGTACTTC.

This sequence joins TRBV28 and TRBJ2-2; 8 nucleotides agree with TRBD1. Germline-derived CDR1 and CDR2 are MDHEN and SYDVKM. With V trimmed by 4 bases and J by 7 bases, 11 bases remained unmatched. This CDR3 is 16 amino acids long. The CDR3 sequence: CASSSGETGEDGELFF. Written as DNA, the CDR3 is TGTGCCAGCAGTTCGGGGGAGACAGGGGAGGACGGGGAGCTGTTTTTT.

V gene TRBV6-5 combines with J gene TRBJ2-7, with 8 bases aligning to TRBD1. The CDR3 is made up of 15 amino acids. In germline, CDR1 is MNHEY, CDR2 SVGAGI. V dropped 6 bases and J dropped 2; count of bases not matched to a gene: 9. CDR3: CASRTRTGQPYEQYV. The CDR3 region has the DNA TGTGCCAGCAGAACCAGGACAGGGCAGCCCTACGAGCAGTACGTC.

J is TRBJ2-7 and V is TRBV5-1, with 10 bases lining up with TRBD2. The CDR3 covers 14 residues. Germline lookup yields CDR1 SGHRS and CDR2 YFSETQ. J was trimmed by 3 bases and V by 5 bases; bases with no gene match: 5. The CDR3 DNA is TGCGCCAGCAGGGAAAGCGGGAGGGTCTACGAGCAGTACTTC. Its translation: CASRESGRVYEQYF.

The V and J genes are TRBV29-1 and TRBJ1-1, with TRBD1 matching over 7 bases. V trimming: 2 bases; J trimming: 4 bases; junction bases outside the gene matches: 4. Germline loops: CDR1 SQVTM, CDR2 ANQGSEA. The CDR3 is 13 residues long. The CDR3 protein is CSVERGRSTEAFF. The CDR3 DNA is TGCAGCGTTGAAAGGGGGCGGAGCACTGAAGCTTTCTTT.

The V call is TRBV5-1, the J call TRBJ2-1; TRBD2 aligns across 11 bases. There are 15 residues in the CDR3. Trimming cost V 0 bases and J 9 bases; bases outside gene matches: 5. Germline CDR1 SGHRS, CDR2 YFSETQ. CDR3 nucleotide sequence: TGCGCCAGCAGCTTGGGACTAGCGGGAACGAGTGAGCAGTTCTTC. Translating it yields CASSLGLAGTSEQFF.

The chain has TRBV5-1 and TRBJ1-1; the D gene is possibly TRBD1 (5 bases). CDR3 size: 13 residues. Germline V gene sequence: CDR1 SGHRS, CDR2 YFSETQ. The V end was cut by 3 bases, the J end by 7 bases, with 13 bases between. CDR3 loop: CASSSGTDHEAFF. The CDR3 DNA is TGCGCCAGCAGCTCCGGGACTGACCATGAAGCTTTCTTT. The full variable domain, rest sourced from reference TRBV5-1 and TRBJ1-1, is KAGVTQTPRYLIKTRGQQVTLSCSPISGHRSVSWYQQTPGQGLQFLFEYFSETQRNKGNFPGRFSGRQFSNSRSEMNVSTLELGDSALYLCASSSGTDHEAFFGQGTRLTVV.

The gene calls are TRBV28 and TRBJ1-3, with a weak D call TRBD1 (6 bases). CDR3 size: 16 residues. The V gene lost 4 bases and the J gene lost 4 bases, with 17 bases spanning the gap. In germline, CDR1 is MDHEN, CDR2 SYDVKM. The CDR3 nucleotides read TGTGCCAGCAGTTCGCTCAGGGGCTTATCGGGAAACACCATATATTTT. Protein: CASSSLRGLSGNTIYF.

The rearrangement joins TRBV11-3 to TRBJ1-2; 7 bases match TRBD1. J lost 4 bases, V lost 5 bases, and 13 bases had no gene match. The CDR3 sequence is 16 residues long. Germline V gene sequence: CDR1 SGHNT, CDR2 YENEEA. DNA of the CDR3: TGTGCCAGCAGCCTAAACAGGGGACCCCTCTTCTATGGCTACACCTTC. Its protein is CASSLNRGPLFYGYTF. Full variable domain (missing parts from reference TRBV11-3 and TRBJ1-2): EAGVVQSPRYKIIEKKQPVAFWCNPISGHNTLYWYLQNLGQGPELLIRYENEEAVDDSQLPKDRFSAERLKGVDSTLKIQPAELGDSAVYLCASSLNRGPLFYGYTFGSGTRLTVV.

V is TRBV2 and J is TRBJ2-1; 8 bases match TRBD2. The V segment lost 6 bases and the J segment 7 bases; nucleotides outside the gene matches: 5. This CDR3 region has 13 residues. Per the germline V gene, CDR1 is SNHLY and CDR2 is FYNNEI. The CDR3 region has the DNA TGTGCCAGCAGGAGCGGGAGTTGGAATGAGCAGTTCTTC. As protein: CASRSGSWNEQFF.

The rearrangement links TRBV13 to TRBJ1-5, with D possibly TRBD1 on 5 matching bases. This CDR3 contains 15 residues. Deletions cut 3 bases from V and 5 bases from J, with 14 bases between. Germline loops: CDR1 PRHDT, CDR2 FYEKMQ (reference sequence). The DNA for the CDR3 is TGTGCCAGCAGCTTGATGGGGCAGCCGGATCAGCCCCAGCATTTT. Translating it yields CASSLMGQPDQPQHF.

This clone was counted once. V and J are TRBV7-2 and TRBJ2-5, with D possibly TRBD2 on 5 matching bases. The CDR3 is made up of 14 amino acids. Deletions cut 1 base from V and 4 bases from J, with 10 bases between. Germline CDR1 is SGHTA and CDR2 is FQGNSA. CDR3 sequence reads: CASSLDGIPETQYF. For the CDR3, the DNA is TGTGCCAGCAGCTTAGACGGGATCCCAGAGACCCAGTACTTC.

This rearrangement joins TRBV11-2 to TRBJ2-7; TRBD1 might be the D (6 bases). CDR1 is SGHAT and CDR2 is FQNNGV in the germline V gene. The CDR3 consists of 13 residues. V was clipped by 5 bases and J by 1 base, with 9 bases between them. In nucleotides, the CDR3 is TGTGCCAGCAGCGGGGACAATTCCTACGAGCAGTACTTC. It encodes CASSGDNSYEQYF. Full variable domain (remainder filled in from reference TRBV11-2 and TRBJ2-7): EAGVAQSPRYKIIEKRQSVAFWCNPISGHATLYWYQQILGQGPKLLIQFQNNGVVDDSQLPKDRFSAERLKGVDSTLKIQPAKLEDSAVYLCASSGDNSYEQYFGPGTRLTVT.

The J gene is TRBJ2-7, the V gene TRBV21-1; the listed D gene, TRBD2, was not tested against the DNA. TRBV21-1 is described as a pseudogene. This CDR3 is built from 15 residues. In DNA, the CDR3 is TGTGCCAGCAGCCCGGAGGTCGAAGACCCCTACGAGCAGTACTTC. It is translated as CASSPEVEDPYEQYF.

This clone showed up just once. The chain combines TRBV7-8 with TRBJ2-2; the match to TRBD2 covers 8 bases. The CDR3 consists of 21 residues. With V trimmed by 4 bases and J by 3 bases, 22 bases remained unmatched. Germline lookup yields CDR1 SGHVS and CDR2 FQNEAQ. In DNA, the CDR3 is TGTGCCAGCAGCTCAGACTACGGACGGGCTAGCGGGCAACGTTACACCGGGGAGCTGTTTTTT. Translation gives CASSSDYGRASGQRYTGELFF.

The V and J genes are TRBV27 and TRBJ2-7; 7 nucleotides agree with TRBD1. Germline CDR1 MNHEY, CDR2 SMNVEV (reference sequence). This CDR3 has 15 residues. V lost 0 bases, J lost 3 bases, and 5 bases stayed unmatched. CDR3 sequence reads: CASSLSPGQIYEQYV. In DNA, the CDR3 is TGTGCCAGCAGTTTATCGCCGGGACAGATCTACGAGCAGTACGTC.

This clone was seen more than once but under ten times. V usage is TRBV6-1 and J usage is TRBJ1-3; D gene ambiguous. CDR1 is MNHNS and CDR2 is SASEGT in the germline V gene. CDR3 size: 14 residues. V lost 1 base and J lost 4, with 8 bases in between. CDR3 nucleotides: TGTGCCAGCAGTGAAGGGGGAGCAGGAAACACCATATATTTT. Its translation: CASSEGGAGNTIYF.

V usage is TRBV4-1 and J usage is TRBJ1-2; D uncertain. CDR3 length: 13 amino acids. Between the trimmed V and J ends, which lost 4 bases and 6 bases, there was a span of 12 bases. CDR1 is MGHRA and CDR2 is YSYEKL in the germline V gene. The CDR3: CASSRQVGDGYTF. As DNA, the CDR3 is TGCGCCAGCAGCCGTCAAGTCGGGGATGGCTACACCTTC.

V usage is TRBV28 and J usage is TRBJ1-1; 8 positions match TRBD1. Germline V CDR1 and CDR2: MDHEN, SYDVKM. Unmatched junction bases numbered 9, after V lost 7 bases and J lost 11 bases. This CDR3 contains 12 residues. The CDR3 region has the DNA TGTGCCAGCAATCCGAACCGGGACAGGGCTTTCTTT. Its translation: CASNPNRDRAFF.

This chain joins TRBV10-3 and TRBJ2-7; 7 bases match TRBD1. Germline CDR1 reads ENHRY; CDR2 reads SYGVKD. V dropped 4 bases and J dropped 2; count of bases not matched to a gene: 5. CDR3 length: 14 amino acids. CDR3 coding DNA: TGTGCCATCAGTGGATCGACAGGGACCTACGAGCAGTACTTC. Translated, it gives CAISGSTGTYEQYF.

Regarding this clone: One end of the junction does not line up with germline, which may come from a read error. The chain recombines TRBV5-6 with TRBJ2-3, with 7 bases aligning to TRBD2. The CDR3 contains 14 residues. The V gene's germline CDR1 is SGHDT and CDR2 YYEEEE. In DNA, the CDR3 is TGTGCCAGCAGCTCCTTGACTAGCACGGATACGCAGTATTTT. Its protein is CASSSLTSTDTQYF.

The chain couples TRBV7-2 to TRBJ2-2; 15 bases align to TRBD2. The CDR3 is 17 residues long. Germline CDR1 SGHTA, CDR2 FQGNSA. The V and J ends lost 1 base and 5 bases, in that order; junction bases with no gene match: 2. CDR3 loop: CASSLVGLAGGTGELFF. CDR3 DNA sequence: TGTGCCAGCAGCTTAGTGGGACTAGCGGGAGGTACCGGGGAGCTGTTTTTT.